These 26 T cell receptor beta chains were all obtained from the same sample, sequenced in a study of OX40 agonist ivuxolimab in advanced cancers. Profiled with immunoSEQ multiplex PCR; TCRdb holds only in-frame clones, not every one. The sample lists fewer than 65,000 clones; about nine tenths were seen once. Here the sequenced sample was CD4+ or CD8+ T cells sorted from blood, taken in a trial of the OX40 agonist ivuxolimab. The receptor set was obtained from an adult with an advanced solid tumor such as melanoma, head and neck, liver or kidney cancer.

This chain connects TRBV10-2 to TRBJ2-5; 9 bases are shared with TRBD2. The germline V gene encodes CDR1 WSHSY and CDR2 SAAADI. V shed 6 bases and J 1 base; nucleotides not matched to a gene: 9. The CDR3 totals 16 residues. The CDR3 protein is CASRGTSGPLQETQYF. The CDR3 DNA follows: TGCGCCAGCAGGGGAACTAGCGGGCCGCTCCAAGAGACCCAGTACTTC.

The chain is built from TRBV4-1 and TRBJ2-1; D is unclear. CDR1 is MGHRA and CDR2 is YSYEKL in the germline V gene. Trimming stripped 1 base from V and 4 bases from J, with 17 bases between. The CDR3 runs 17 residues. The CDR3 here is CASSQGIARNPYNEQFF. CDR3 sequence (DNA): TGCGCCAGCAGCCAAGGAATTGCGCGGAACCCTTACAATGAGCAGTTCTTC.

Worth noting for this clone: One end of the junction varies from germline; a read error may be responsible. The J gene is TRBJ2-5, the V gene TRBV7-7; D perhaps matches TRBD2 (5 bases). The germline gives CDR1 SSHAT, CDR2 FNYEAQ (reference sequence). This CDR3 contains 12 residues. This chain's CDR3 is CASSENRGTQYF. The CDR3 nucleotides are TGTGCTAGCAGCGAGAACCGGGGGACCCAGTACTTC.

The CDR3 protein is CASTRQVSSSGANVLTF. The CDR3, as DNA: TGTGCCAGTACCCGACAGGTGTCGTCCTCTGGGGCCAACGTCCTGACTTTC. The chain employs TRBV19 and TRBJ2-6, with D possibly being TRBD1 (6 bases). CDR3 size: 17 residues. V shed 7 bases and J shed 0 bases, with 16 bases lying between them. Per the germline V gene, CDR1 is LNHDA and CDR2 is SQIVND (reference sequence).

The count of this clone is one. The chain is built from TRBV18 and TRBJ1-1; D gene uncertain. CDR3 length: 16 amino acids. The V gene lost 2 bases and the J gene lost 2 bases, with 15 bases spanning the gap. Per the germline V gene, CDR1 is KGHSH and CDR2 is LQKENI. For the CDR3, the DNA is TGTGCCAGCTCACCAATGTCAGGACCTCTAAACACTGAAGCTTTCTTT. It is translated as CASSPMSGPLNTEAFF.

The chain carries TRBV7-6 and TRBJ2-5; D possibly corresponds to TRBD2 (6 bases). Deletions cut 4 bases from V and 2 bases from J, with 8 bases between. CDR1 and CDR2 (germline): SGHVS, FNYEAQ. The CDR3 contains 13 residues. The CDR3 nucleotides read TGTGCCAGCAGCTCGGCGGGGCAAGAGACCCAGTACTTC. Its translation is CASSSAGQETQYF.

CDR3 amino acids: CASRRRQTNLYGYTF. CDR3 in DNA: TGTGCCAGCAGACGGCGCCAGACAAACCTCTATGGCTACACCTTC. V is TRBV6-6 and J is TRBJ1-2; D remains unclear. Germline CDR1 is MNHNY and CDR2 is SVGAGI (reference sequence). The CDR3 loop spans 15 amino acids. Between the trimmed V and J ends, which lost 6 bases and 4 bases, there was a span of 18 bases.

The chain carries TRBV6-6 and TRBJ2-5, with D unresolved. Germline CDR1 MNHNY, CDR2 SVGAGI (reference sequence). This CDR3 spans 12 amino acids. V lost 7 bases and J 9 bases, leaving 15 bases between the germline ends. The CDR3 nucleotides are TGTGCCAGCACCCATCCGTCCATTCCCCAGTACTTC. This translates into CASTHPSIPQYF.

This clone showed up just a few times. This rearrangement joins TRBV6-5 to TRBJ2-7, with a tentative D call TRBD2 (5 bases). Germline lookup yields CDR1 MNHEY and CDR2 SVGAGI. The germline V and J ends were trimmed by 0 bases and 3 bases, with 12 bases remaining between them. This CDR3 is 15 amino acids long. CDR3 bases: TGTGCCAGCAGTTACTCAGCCGGGGTGGGCTACGAGCAGTACTTC. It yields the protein CASSYSAGVGYEQYF.

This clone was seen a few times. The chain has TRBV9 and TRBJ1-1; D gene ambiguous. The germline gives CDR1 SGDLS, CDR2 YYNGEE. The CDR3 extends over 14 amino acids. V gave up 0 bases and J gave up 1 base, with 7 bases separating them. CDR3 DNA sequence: TGTGCCAGCAGCGTAGATCCCTGGAACACTGAAGCTTTCTTT. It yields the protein CASSVDPWNTEAFF.

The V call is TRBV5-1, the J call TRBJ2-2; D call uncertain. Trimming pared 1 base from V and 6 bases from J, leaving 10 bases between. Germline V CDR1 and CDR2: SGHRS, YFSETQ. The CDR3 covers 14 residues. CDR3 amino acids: CASSLSIASGELFF. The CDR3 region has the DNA TGCGCCAGCAGCTTGAGTATCGCCTCCGGGGAGCTGTTTTTT.

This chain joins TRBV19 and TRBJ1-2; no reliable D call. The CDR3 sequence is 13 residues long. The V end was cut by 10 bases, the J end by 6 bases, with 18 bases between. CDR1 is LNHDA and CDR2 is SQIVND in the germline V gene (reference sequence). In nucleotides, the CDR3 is TGTGCCACCCTAAGGAGGGTTGTGGATGGCTACACCTTC. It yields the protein CATLRRVVDGYTF.

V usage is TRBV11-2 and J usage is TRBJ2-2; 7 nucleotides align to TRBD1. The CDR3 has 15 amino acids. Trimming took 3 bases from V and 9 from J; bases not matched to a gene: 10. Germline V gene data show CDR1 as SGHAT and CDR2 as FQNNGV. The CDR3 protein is CASSFVGQNIRELFF. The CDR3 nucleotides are TGTGCCAGCAGCTTTGTGGGACAGAACATTAGGGAGCTGTTTTTT.

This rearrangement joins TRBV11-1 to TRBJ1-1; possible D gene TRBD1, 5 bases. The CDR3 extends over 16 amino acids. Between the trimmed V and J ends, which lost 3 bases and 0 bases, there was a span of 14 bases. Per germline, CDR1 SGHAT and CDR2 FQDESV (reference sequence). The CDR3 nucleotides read TGTGCCAGCAGCTTTCAGGGACTTTGGCTGAACACTGAAGCTTTCTTT. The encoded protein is CASSFQGLWLNTEAFF.

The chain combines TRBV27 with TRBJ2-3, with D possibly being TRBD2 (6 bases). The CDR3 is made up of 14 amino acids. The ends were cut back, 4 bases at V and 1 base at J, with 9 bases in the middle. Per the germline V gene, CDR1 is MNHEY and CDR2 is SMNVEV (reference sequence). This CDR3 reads CASSWGGGTDTQYF. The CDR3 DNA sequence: TGTGCCAGCAGTTGGGGCGGGGGCACAGATACGCAGTATTTT.

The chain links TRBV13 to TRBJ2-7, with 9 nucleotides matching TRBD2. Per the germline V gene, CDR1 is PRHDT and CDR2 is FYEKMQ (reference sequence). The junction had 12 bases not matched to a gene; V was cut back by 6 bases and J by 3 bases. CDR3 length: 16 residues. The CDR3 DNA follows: TGTGCCAGCAGTTCTAGCGGGACCCCCATAGGCTACGAGCAGTACTTC. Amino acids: CASSSSGTPIGYEQYF.

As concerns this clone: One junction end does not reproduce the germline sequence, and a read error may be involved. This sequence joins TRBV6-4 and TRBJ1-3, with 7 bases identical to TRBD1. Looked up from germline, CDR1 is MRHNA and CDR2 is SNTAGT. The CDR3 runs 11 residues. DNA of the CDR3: TGTGCCAGCAGTGACGGGGGGACAGTTCATTTT. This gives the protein CASSDGGTVHF.

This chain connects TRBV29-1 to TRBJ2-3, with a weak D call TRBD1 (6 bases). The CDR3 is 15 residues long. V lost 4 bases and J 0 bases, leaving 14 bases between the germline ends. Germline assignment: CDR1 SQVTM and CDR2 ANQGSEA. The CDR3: CSVASGAPSTDTQYF. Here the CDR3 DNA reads TGCAGCGTTGCCTCAGGGGCCCCTAGCACAGATACGCAGTATTTT.

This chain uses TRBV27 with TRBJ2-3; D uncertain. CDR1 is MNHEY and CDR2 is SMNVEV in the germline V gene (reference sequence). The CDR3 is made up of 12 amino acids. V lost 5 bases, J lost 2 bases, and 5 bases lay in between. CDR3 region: CASSTLTDTQYF. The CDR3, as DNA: TGTGCCAGCAGTACACTCACAGATACGCAGTATTTT.

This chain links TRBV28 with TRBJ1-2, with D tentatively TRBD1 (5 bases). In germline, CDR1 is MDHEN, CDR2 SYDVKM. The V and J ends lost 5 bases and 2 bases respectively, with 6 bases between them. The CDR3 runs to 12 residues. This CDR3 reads CASSPGNYGYTF. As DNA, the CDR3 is TGTGCCAGCAGTCCAGGGAACTATGGCTACACCTTC.

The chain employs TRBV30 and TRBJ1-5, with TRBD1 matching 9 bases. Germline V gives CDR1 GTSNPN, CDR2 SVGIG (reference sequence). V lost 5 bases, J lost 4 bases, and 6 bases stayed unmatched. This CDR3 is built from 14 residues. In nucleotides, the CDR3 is TGTGCCTGGCGAAGGACAGGGGATAATCAGCCCCAGCATTTT. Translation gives CAWRRTGDNQPQHF.

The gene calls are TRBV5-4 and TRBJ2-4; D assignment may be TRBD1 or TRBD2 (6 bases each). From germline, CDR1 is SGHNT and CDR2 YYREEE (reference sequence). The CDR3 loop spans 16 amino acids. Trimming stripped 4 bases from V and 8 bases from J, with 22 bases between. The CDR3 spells CASSGGTRQGRDIQYF. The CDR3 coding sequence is TGTGCCAGCAGCGGCGGGACGAGGCAGGGGCGTGACATTCAGTACTTC.

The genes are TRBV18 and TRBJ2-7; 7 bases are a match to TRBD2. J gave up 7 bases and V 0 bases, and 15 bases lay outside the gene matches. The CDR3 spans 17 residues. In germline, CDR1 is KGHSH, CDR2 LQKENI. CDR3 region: CASSPPSGKPEWGEQYF. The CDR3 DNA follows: TGTGCCAGCTCACCACCGAGCGGGAAACCGGAATGGGGAGAGCAGTACTTC.

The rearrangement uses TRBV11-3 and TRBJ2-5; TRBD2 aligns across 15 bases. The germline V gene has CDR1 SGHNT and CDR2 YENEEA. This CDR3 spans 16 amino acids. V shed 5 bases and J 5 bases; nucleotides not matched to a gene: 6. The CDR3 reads CASSPRTSGRDETQYF. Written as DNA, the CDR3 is TGTGCCAGCAGCCCAAGGACTAGCGGGAGGGATGAGACCCAGTACTTC.

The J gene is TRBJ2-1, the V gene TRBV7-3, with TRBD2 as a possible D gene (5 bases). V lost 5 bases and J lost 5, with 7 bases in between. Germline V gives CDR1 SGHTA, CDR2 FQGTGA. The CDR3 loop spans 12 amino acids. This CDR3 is CASSRGNNEQFF. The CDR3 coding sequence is TGTGCCAGCAGCCGAGGGAACAATGAGCAGTTCTTC.

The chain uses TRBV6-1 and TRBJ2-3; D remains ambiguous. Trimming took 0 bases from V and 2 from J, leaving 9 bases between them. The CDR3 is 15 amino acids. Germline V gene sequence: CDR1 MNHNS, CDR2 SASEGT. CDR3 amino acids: CASSEANGFTDTQYF. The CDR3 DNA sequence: TGTGCCAGCAGTGAAGCGAACGGGTTCACAGATACGCAGTATTTT.